The entry that follows covers one TCR beta chain sequence. Its antigen is as yet unknown. The method was immunoSEQ multiplex PCR; TCRdb's version includes in-frame clones alone and lacks a portion of them. The sample consists of about 88,000 clones, around 72% of them appearing once. The germline gives CDR1 SQVTM, CDR2 ANQGSEA. The CDR3 covers 15 residues. V shed 0 bases and J 8 bases; nucleotides not matched to a gene: 9. The data belong to a study of radiotherapy plus CTLA-4 blockade in lung cancer. Whole-study context: Among enrolled patients, over 15% responded and more than 25% achieved disease control. Study-wide results and caveats: Among reported predictors of response, early blood T cell clone dynamics with interferon-beta performed best.

The receptor comes from a human donor with non-small cell lung cancer that progressed on radiotherapy plus ipilimumab. The chain has TRBV29-1 and TRBJ1-4; 7 bases align to TRBD1. The sample here was peripheral blood, taken from a patient treated with radiotherapy plus ipilimumab. CDR3 DNA: TGCAGCGTTGAAGATCTGGAGGGGGCAAGGGAAAAACTGTTTTTT. Protein sequence: CSVEDLEGAREKLFF.